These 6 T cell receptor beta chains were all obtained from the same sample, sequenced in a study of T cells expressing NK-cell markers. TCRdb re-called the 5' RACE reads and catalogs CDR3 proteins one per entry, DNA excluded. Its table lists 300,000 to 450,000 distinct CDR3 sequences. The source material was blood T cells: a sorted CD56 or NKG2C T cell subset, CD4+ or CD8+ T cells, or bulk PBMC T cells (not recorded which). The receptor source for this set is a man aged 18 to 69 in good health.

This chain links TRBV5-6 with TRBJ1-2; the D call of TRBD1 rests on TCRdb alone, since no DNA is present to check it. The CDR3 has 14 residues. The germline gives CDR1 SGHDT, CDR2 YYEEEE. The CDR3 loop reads CASSLQGMGYGYTF.

CDR3 in amino acids: CASSSWETGTKNIQYF. The genes are TRBV12-3 or TRBV12-4 and TRBJ2-4; checking the TCRdb D call of TRBD1 is not possible without DNA. CDR3 length equals 16 residues.

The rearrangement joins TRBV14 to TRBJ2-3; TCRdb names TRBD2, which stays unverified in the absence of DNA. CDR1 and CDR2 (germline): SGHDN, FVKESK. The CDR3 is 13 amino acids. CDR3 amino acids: CASSPSTRVPQYF.

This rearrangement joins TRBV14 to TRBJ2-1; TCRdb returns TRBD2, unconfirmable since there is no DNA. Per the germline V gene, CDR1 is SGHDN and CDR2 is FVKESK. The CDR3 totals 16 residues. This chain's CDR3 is CASSQLLAGGRNEQFF.

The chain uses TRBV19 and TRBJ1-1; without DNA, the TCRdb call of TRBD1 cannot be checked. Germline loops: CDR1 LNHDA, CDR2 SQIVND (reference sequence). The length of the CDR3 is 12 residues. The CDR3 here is CATEDRGSGAFF. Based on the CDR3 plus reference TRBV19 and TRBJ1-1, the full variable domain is DGGITQSPKYLFRKEGQNVTLSCEQNLNHDAMYWYRQDPGQGLRLIYYSQIVNDFQKGDIAEGYSVSREKKESFPLTVTSAQKNPTAFYLCATEDRGSGAFFGQGTRLTVV.

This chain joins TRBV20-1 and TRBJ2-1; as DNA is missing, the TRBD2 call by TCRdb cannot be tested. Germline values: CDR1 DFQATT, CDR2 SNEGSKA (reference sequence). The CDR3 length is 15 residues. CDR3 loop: CSARDPQRGYNEQFF.